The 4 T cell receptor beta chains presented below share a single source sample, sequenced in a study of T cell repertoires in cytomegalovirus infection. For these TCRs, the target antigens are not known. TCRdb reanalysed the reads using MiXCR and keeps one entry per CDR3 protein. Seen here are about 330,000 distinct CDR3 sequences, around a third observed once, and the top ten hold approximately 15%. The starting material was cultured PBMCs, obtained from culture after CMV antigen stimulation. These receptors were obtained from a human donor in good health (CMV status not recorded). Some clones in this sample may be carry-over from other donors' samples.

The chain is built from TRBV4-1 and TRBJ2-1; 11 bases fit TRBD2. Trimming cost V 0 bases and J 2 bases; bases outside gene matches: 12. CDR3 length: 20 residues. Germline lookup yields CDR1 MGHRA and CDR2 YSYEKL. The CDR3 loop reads CASSQDGSGRASVAYNEQFF. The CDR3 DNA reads TGCGCCAGCAGCCAAGATGGTAGCGGGAGGGCCTCCGTTGCCTACAATGAGCAGTTCTTC.

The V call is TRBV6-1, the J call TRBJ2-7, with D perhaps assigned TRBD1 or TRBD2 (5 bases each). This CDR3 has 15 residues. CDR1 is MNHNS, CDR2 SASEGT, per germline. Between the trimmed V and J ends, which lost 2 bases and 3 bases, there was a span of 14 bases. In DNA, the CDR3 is TGTGCCAGCAGTGAACCTCGGGGCAGACGCTACGAGCAGTACTTC. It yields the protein CASSEPRGRRYEQYF.

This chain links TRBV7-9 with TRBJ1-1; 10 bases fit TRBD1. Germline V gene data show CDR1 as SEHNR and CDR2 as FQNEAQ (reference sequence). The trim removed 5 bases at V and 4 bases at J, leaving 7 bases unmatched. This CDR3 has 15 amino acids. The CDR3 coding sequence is TGTGCCAGCAGCCGACCGGGACAGGGGATCACTGAAGCTTTCTTT. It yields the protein CASSRPGQGITEAFF.

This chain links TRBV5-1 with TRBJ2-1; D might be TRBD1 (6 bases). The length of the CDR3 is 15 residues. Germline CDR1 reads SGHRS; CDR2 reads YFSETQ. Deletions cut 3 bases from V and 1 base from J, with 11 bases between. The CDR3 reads CASSSDRTSYNEQFF. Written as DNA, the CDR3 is TGCGCCAGCAGCTCCGACAGGACATCCTACAATGAGCAGTTCTTC.